This is a list of T cell receptor beta chains from one sample in a study of T cell responses to AZD1222 COVID-19 vaccine. This table comes from immunoSEQ multiplex PCR, and its TCRdb copy is limited to in-frame clones, with some not included. This repertoire shows about 180,000 clones, over 85% found once; its top ten account for about 3%. This specimen was peripheral blood, taken on day 0 of AZD1222 vaccination. The receptors come from an adult in good health. CDR3s include the opening cysteine and the closing phenylalanine or tryptophan. Fields, in order: V gene, D gene, J gene, clone size, CDR3 protein. A D gene is named only where the DNA matches it firmly. Clone sizes are given selectively: once, few, many, or a class where the clone is expanded.

V: TRBV7-8; D: TRBD2; J: TRBJ2-3; size: .; CDR3: CASSFRTASGTSGDTQYF
V: TRBV6-5; D: TRBD1; J: TRBJ1-2; size: .; CDR3: CASSYPTRQGYRGYTF
V: TRBV3-1/TRBV3-2; D: .; J: TRBJ2-3; size: .; CDR3: CASSQERNTQYF
V: TRBV5-1; D: .; J: TRBJ1-1; size: .; CDR3: CASSLVSVGGDQAFF
V: TRBV2; D: .; J: TRBJ1-2; size: .; CDR3: CASSPGTAYYGYTF
V: TRBV9; D: .; J: TRBJ2-1; size: .; CDR3: CASSVGSPLNNEQFF
V: TRBV18; D: .; J: TRBJ1-2; size: .; CDR3: CASLSDSGYGYTF
V: TRBV5-1; D: TRBD1; J: TRBJ2-5; size: .; CDR3: CASSAQGLQETQYF
V: TRBV27; D: .; J: TRBJ1-1; size: .; CDR3: CASSLRFFKNTEAFF
V: TRBV5-1; D: .; J: TRBJ2-5; size: .; CDR3: CASSSTARGFGETQYF
V: TRBV29-1; D: .; J: TRBJ1-3; size: once; CDR3: CSVAVGGNTIYF
V: TRBV10-3; D: .; J: TRBJ2-1; size: .; CDR3: CAISEILADYNEQFF
V: TRBV5-6; D: .; J: TRBJ1-5; size: .; CDR3: CASSLQSRGRGYSNQPQHF
V: TRBV7-9; D: .; J: TRBJ2-5; size: .; CDR3: CASSLWGAKEETQYF
V: TRBV25-1; D: TRBD1; J: TRBJ1-4; size: .; CDR3: CASSEGQATNEKLFF
V: TRBV2; D: TRBD1; J: TRBJ2-7; size: .; CDR3: CASSRDRFISYEQYF
V: TRBV18; D: TRBD1; J: TRBJ1-1; size: .; CDR3: CASSSTGGRTEAFF
V: TRBV25-1; D: TRBD1; J: TRBJ2-1; size: .; CDR3: CASHTGQGASGEQFF
V: TRBV29-1; D: TRBD1; J: TRBJ1-5; size: .; CDR3: CSVVGQGANQPQHF
V: TRBV19; D: TRBD2; J: TRBJ2-3; size: .; CDR3: CASSPRLAGADTQYF
V: TRBV7-2; D: TRBD2; J: TRBJ2-1; size: .; CDR3: CASSFGRLYNEQFF
V: TRBV11-1; D: TRBD1; J: TRBJ2-2; size: .; CDR3: CASTTVTGGVGELFF
V: TRBV18; D: .; J: TRBJ2-3; size: .; CDR3: CASSPLTLGGTVTDTQYF
V: TRBV19; D: TRBD1; J: TRBJ1-1; size: .; CDR3: CASSIRPGRGTEAFF
V: TRBV2; D: .; J: TRBJ1-1; size: .; CDR3: CASSESRVIIPGEAFF
V: TRBV29-1; D: .; J: TRBJ1-1; size: .; CDR3: CSVVKGGREAFF
V: TRBV18; D: .; J: TRBJ1-5; size: .; CDR3: CASSPAGDQPQHF
V: TRBV19; D: TRBD2; J: TRBJ2-2; size: once; CDR3: CASSLEPGLGVRGELFF
V: TRBV6-2/TRBV6-3; D: .; J: TRBJ2-3; size: .; CDR3: CASSYPIDTQYF